The 7 T cell receptor beta chains below come from one sample, sequenced in a study of blood T cell repertoires in COVID-19. Here immunoSEQ multiplex PCR was the method, and the copy in TCRdb shows in-frame clones only, minus some. The sample holds around 26,000 clones; around 82% are singletons and the top ten take about 1.7%. Sequenced sample: peripheral blood. All receptors come from a man older than 75 with active or convalescent COVID-19.

This clone showed up just a few times. The chain combines TRBV5-4 with TRBJ1-2; D not resolved. The CDR3 consists of 13 residues. The germline V gene encodes CDR1 SGHNT and CDR2 YYREEE (reference sequence). The V end lost 0 bases, the J end lost 8 bases, and 11 bases lay between the germline ends. CDR3: CASSLGLKRGYTF. In DNA, the CDR3 is TGTGCCAGCAGCTTGGGTCTCAAGCGGGGCTACACCTTC.

The CDR3 here is CSVERGSVAQAQYF. CDR3 DNA: TGCAGCGTTGAAAGGGGTAGTGTTGCCCAGGCGCAGTATTTT. The chain carries TRBV29-1 and TRBJ2-3; maybe TRBD1 (5 bases). Looked up from germline, CDR1 is SQVTM and CDR2 is ANQGSEA. This CDR3 is 14 amino acids long. With 2 bases removed from V and 10 bases from J, the gap between germline ends came to 19 bases.

The CDR3: CASSSGTSGRNEQFF. CDR3 DNA sequence: TGTGCCAGCAGTTCCGGGACTAGCGGGAGGAATGAGCAGTTCTTC. The chain joins TRBV27 to TRBJ2-1, with 15 bases lining up with TRBD2. Trimming took 4 bases from V and 7 from J; bases not matched to a gene: 2. The CDR3 has 15 residues. CDR1 is MNHEY, CDR2 SMNVEV, per germline (reference sequence).

The chain carries TRBV28 and TRBJ1-2; D remains ambiguous. Trimming shortened V by 5 bases and J by 8 bases, and 18 bases separated the two germline ends. The CDR3 totals 14 residues. The germline CDR1 and CDR2 sequences are MDHEN and SYDVKM. The CDR3 region has the DNA TGTGCCAGCAGTGCTTATACCGGAGGGAAAGGCTACACCTTC. The encoded protein is CASSAYTGGKGYTF.

This rearrangement joins TRBV7-8 to TRBJ1-3, with 7 bases matching TRBD1. There are 15 residues in the CDR3. Germline CDR1 SGHVS, CDR2 FQNEAQ. V lost 1 base, J lost 9 bases, and 9 bases stayed unmatched. The CDR3 spells CASSLVGRGEGTIYF. In nucleotides, the CDR3 is TGTGCCAGCAGCTTAGTGGGCAGGGGGGAAGGCACCATATATTTT.

This clone was seen more than once but under ten times. J is TRBJ1-5 and V is TRBV6-5; 11 positions match TRBD1. Germline V gene lookup returns CDR1 MNHEY and CDR2 SVGAGI. CDR3 size: 14 residues. Unmatched junction bases numbered 3, after V lost 6 bases and J lost 5 bases. The CDR3 sequence is CASSRTGGYQPQHF. CDR3 DNA sequence: TGTGCCAGCAGCCGGACAGGGGGCTATCAGCCCCAGCATTTT.

The chain couples TRBV5-1 to TRBJ1-1, with 11 bases aligning to TRBD1. The CDR3 is 15 residues long. V lost 7 bases to trimming and J lost 1 base; unmatched junction nucleotides: 6. CDR1 and CDR2 (germline): SGHRS, YFSETQ. The CDR3, as DNA: TGCGCCAGCCTTAACGGACAGGGGGCGAACACTGAAGCTTTCTTT. This codes for CASLNGQGANTEAFF. Using reference TRBV5-1 and TRBJ1-1 for the parts outside the CDR3, the full variable domain is KAGVTQTPRYLIKTRGQQVTLSCSPISGHRSVSWYQQTPGQGLQFLFEYFSETQRNKGNFPGRFSGRQFSNSRSEMNVSTLELGDSALYLCASLNGQGANTEAFFGQGTRLTVV.